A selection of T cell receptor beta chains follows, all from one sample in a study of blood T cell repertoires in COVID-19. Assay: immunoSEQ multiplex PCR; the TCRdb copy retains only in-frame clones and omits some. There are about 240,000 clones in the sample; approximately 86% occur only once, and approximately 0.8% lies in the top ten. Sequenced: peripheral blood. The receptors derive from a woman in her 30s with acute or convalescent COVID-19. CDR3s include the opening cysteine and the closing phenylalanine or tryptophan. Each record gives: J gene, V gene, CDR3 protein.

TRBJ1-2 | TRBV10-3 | CAISGVTGQDPFYGYTF
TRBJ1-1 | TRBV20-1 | CSASGDPNTEAFF
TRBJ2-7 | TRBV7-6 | CASSPLAGGGEQYF
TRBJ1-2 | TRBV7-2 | CASSGYRDHYGYTF
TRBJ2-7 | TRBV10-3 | CAISESASGRPYEQYF
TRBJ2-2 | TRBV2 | CASTVTSANTGELFF
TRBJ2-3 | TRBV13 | CASSLGATDTQYF
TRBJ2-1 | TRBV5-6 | CASSLAPGAYNEQFF
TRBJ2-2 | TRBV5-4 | CASSDRTGRGGELFF
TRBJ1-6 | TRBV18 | CASSPQGGDNSPLHF
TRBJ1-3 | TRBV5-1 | CASSQGQPVSGNTIYF
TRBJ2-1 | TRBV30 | CAWSRDSYNEQFF
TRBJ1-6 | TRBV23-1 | CASSQSIPVSSPLHF
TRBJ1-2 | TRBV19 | CASSIEGQLAQTYGYTF
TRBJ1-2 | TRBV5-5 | CASSLAGDGYGYTF
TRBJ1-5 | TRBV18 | CASSPDRGVNQPQHF
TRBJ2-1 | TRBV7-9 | CASSLVVASEQFF
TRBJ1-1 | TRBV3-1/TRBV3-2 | CASSMDRGSTEAFF
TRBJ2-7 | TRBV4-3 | CASSQEERGGYEQYF
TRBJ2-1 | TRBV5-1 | CASSLYPRTSGATYNEQFF
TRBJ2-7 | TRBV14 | CASSQDVPTSGLGRVRYEQYF
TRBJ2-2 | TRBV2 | CASRVGQNTGELFF
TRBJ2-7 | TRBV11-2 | CASSLEAGGLYEQYF
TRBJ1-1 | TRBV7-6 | CASSLEATQVNTEAFF
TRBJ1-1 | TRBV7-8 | CASSLERTEAFF
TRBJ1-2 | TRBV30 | CAWSVLLPDRGGGYTF
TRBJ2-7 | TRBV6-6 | CASSYDRTYEQYF
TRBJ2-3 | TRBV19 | CASSIPGQGVQDTQYF
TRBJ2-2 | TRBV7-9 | CASSLTGTANTGELFF
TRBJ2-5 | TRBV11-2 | CASSIGQVGETQYF
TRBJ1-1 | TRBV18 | CASSPLGPTGGPEAFF
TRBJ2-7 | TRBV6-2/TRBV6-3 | CASSWREDRVAYEQYF
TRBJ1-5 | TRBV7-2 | CASSLDKNQPQHF
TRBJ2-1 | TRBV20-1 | CSANDGGGPGSSYNEQFF
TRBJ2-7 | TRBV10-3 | CAIADLTRDTPDEQYF
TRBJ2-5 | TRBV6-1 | CASSEAGVGTGFLGGAGTQYF
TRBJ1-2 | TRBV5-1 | CASSLPMDSTGGYGYTF
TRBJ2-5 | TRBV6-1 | CASSEIGTSRFPQYF
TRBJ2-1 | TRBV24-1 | CATSERAEKRRIGAASVWNEQFF
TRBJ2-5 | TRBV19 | CASSISGQETQYF
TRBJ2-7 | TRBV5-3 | CARSYDRSYEQYF
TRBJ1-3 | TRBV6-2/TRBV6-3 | CASSSPGNTIYF
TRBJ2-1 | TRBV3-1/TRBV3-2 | CASSQEPAATFTGGEQFF
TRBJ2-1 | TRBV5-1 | CASSEDSYSINEQFF
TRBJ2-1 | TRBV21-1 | CASIRGTRLYNEQFF
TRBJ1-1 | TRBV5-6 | CASSGPPGQGTEAFF
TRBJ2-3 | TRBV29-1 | CSVRSRASTDTQYF
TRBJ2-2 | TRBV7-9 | CASSSRPGTPDAGELFF
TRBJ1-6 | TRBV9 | CASSVARTGGNSPLHF
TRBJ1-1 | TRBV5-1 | CASSPIYRIGGVPEAFF
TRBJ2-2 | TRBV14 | CASSQSRGIGELFF